The 4 T cell receptor beta chains reported below all come from one sample, sequenced in a study of cytomegalovirus exposure and HLA in healthy donors. The study ran its PCR with 60 Vbeta and 13 Jbeta primers. TCRdb's copy holds only in-frame clones and misses some; the assay was immunoSEQ multiplex PCR. The sample shows about 160,000 clones, approximately 79% of them seen only once. The source material was PBMCs. The source of these receptors is a human donor in good health.

V usage is TRBV5-6 and J usage is TRBJ1-3, with D perhaps matching TRBD1 (5 bases). The CDR3 is 16 amino acids. Trimming removed 0 bases at V and 2 bases at J, with 12 bases between. Germline values: CDR1 SGHDT, CDR2 YYEEEE. The DNA of the CDR3 is TGTGCCAGCAGCTTGGGGGGATCAGGGCCTGGAAACACCATATATTTT. Translation gives CASSLGGSGPGNTIYF.

The chain is built from TRBV19 and TRBJ1-2; D not resolved. V dropped 5 bases and J dropped 7 bases, with 17 bases sitting between them. This CDR3 contains 14 residues. CDR1 LNHDA and CDR2 SQIVND come from the germline V gene (reference sequence). The CDR3 loop reads CASSSGFRLGGYTF. In nucleotides, the CDR3 is TGTGCCAGTAGTTCTGGGTTTAGACTCGGTGGCTACACCTTC.

This chain uses TRBV6-5 with TRBJ2-7, with TRBD1 as a possible D gene (5 bases). The V and J ends lost 6 bases and 5 bases respectively, with 14 bases between them. Germline loops: CDR1 MNHEY, CDR2 SVGAGI. The CDR3 covers 13 residues. CDR3 loop: CASRGQGTDEQYF. In DNA, the CDR3 is TGTGCCAGCAGGGGCCAGGGTACCGACGAGCAGTACTTC.

This clone was recorded only once. This chain joins TRBV9 and TRBJ1-1; 8 bases fit TRBD1. This CDR3 region has 17 residues. Germline V gives CDR1 SGDLS, CDR2 YYNGEE. V trimming: 0 bases; J trimming: 8 bases; junction bases outside the gene matches: 15. CDR3 region: CASSVGEIRDRLPEAFF. DNA of the CDR3: TGTGCCAGCAGCGTAGGGGAGATTCGGGACAGGCTCCCAGAAGCTTTCTTT.